These 13 T cell receptor beta chains came from one sample sequenced in a study of blood T cell repertoires in COVID-19 (dated by TCRdb to about 2020). Libraries were built with the immunoSEQ multiplex PCR assay. TCRdb carries this immuneACCESS record with in-frame sequences only. Its versions omit some clonotypes, under half of them owing to an unresolved V gene in the studies checked, with the rest unexplained. Within this sample are approximately 210,000 clones, with 85% to 95% of them counted one time only. The top ten clonotypes cover approximately 0.69% of the sample. Source material: peripheral blood. Receptors were obtained from a young man with COVID-19, enrolled during active disease.

This rearrangement joins TRBV11-2 to TRBJ1-1; the D is unclear. The CDR3 is made up of 13 amino acids. Germline V CDR1 and CDR2: SGHAT, FQNNGV. The V and J ends lost 3 bases and 0 bases respectively, with 5 bases between them. CDR3 DNA sequence: TGTGCCAGCAGCTTCGCGATGAACACTGAAGCTTTCTTT. Amino acid sequence: CASSFAMNTEAFF.

The chain recombines TRBV7-9 with TRBJ1-2, with D tentatively TRBD1 (5 bases). The germline gives CDR1 SEHNR, CDR2 FQNEAQ (reference sequence). V lost 4 bases and J lost 6, with 18 bases in between. The CDR3 is 15 amino acids. The CDR3 region is CASSSPEGYSNGYTF. For the CDR3, the DNA is TGTGCCAGCAGCTCCCCGGAGGGGTATAGCAATGGCTACACCTTC.

The rearrangement uses TRBV3-1 (or the pseudogene TRBV3-2) and TRBJ2-6; D call uncertain. The ends were cut back, 1 base at V and 0 bases at J, with 7 bases in the middle. Germline V lookup: CDR1 LGHDT, CDR2 YNNKEL (reference sequence). The CDR3 extends over 16 amino acids. The CDR3 DNA follows: TGTGCCAGCAGCCAAGTCCGAGGCTCTGGGGCCAACGTCCTGACTTTC. It translates to CASSQVRGSGANVLTF.

This rearrangement joins TRBV5-1 to TRBJ2-1; TRBD2 agrees at 11 bases. The CDR3 is made up of 17 amino acids. V shed 0 bases, J shed 2 bases, and the junction held 4 bases outside the gene matches. Germline V gene sequence: CDR1 SGHRS, CDR2 YFSETQ. The CDR3 DNA sequence: TGCGCCAGCAGCTTGGCCCTTAGCGGGGGGGCCTACAATGAGCAGTTCTTC. This encodes CASSLALSGGAYNEQFF.

This chain connects TRBV11-2 to TRBJ1-5, with 9 bases lining up with TRBD1. CDR3 length equals 14 residues. V shed 5 bases, J shed 3 bases, and the junction held 2 bases outside the gene matches. Germline lookup yields CDR1 SGHAT and CDR2 FQNNGV. Here the CDR3 reads CASSRTGANQPQHF. The DNA of the CDR3 is TGTGCCAGCAGCCGGACAGGGGCCAATCAGCCCCAGCATTTT.

This clone appeared a single time. The chain has TRBV9 and TRBJ2-5; D might be TRBD1 (6 bases). Per germline, CDR1 SGDLS and CDR2 YYNGEE. With 3 bases removed from V and 0 bases from J, the gap between germline ends came to 21 bases. The CDR3 runs to 18 residues. The CDR3 DNA follows: TGTGCCAGCAGCGGGTCCCATACCGGGACACCGTACCAAGAGACCCAGTACTTC. Residues: CASSGSHTGTPYQETQYF.

The CDR3 region is CASSYMVGSREYGYTF. CDR3 nucleotide sequence: TGTGCCAGCAGTTATATGGTGGGCAGCAGGGAATATGGCTACACCTTC. J is TRBJ1-2 and V is TRBV6-5; D is possibly TRBD1 (5 bases). CDR3 size: 16 residues. Germline CDR1 MNHEY, CDR2 SVGAGI. V was shortened by 3 bases and J by 5 bases, with 19 bases between the two germline ends.

The rearrangement joins TRBV19 to TRBJ1-2, with D perhaps matching TRBD1 (6 bases). Trimming pared 7 bases from V and 8 bases from J, leaving 17 bases between. Germline V gives CDR1 LNHDA, CDR2 SQIVND (reference sequence). The CDR3 is made up of 13 amino acids. In DNA, the CDR3 is TGTGCCAGTAAGCGGCAGGGGCATGGCGGCTACACCTTC. It codes for CASKRQGHGGYTF. The full variable domain, in which reference TRBV19 and TRBJ1-2 provide the parts outside the CDR3, is DGGITQSPKYLFRKEGQNVTLSCEQNLNHDAMYWYRQDPGQGLRLIYYSQIVNDFQKGDIAEGYSVSREKKESFPLTVTSAQKNPTAFYLCASKRQGHGGYTFGSGTRLTVV.

The V gene is TRBV9, the J gene TRBJ2-1; 7 bases map to TRBD2. The CDR3 runs 14 residues. The V gene end was trimmed by 3 bases and the J gene end by 5 bases; junction bases not matched to a gene: 5. CDR1 and CDR2 from the germline V gene are SGDLS and YYNGEE. The CDR3: CASSGLRGNNEQFF. CDR3 sequence (DNA): TGTGCCAGCAGCGGGCTGCGGGGGAACAATGAGCAGTTCTTC.

This chain links TRBV7-6 with TRBJ2-5; the match to TRBD2 covers 10 bases. Unmatched junction bases numbered 6, after V lost 5 bases and J lost 3 bases. The CDR3 is 15 residues long. Per germline, CDR1 SGHVS and CDR2 FNYEAQ. This CDR3 reads CASSPTSGEEETQYF. Written as DNA, the CDR3 is TGTGCCAGCAGCCCTACTAGCGGGGAGGAAGAGACCCAGTACTTC. Full variable domain (missing parts from reference TRBV7-6 and TRBJ2-5): GAGVSQSPRYKVTKRGQDVALRCDPISGHVSLYWYRQALGQGPEFLTYFNYEAQQDKSGLPNDRFSAERPEGSISTLTIQRTEQRDSAMYRCASSPTSGEEETQYFGPGTRLLVL.

The chain is built from TRBV6-4 and TRBJ1-2; D gene uncertain. The V gene's germline CDR1 is MRHNA and CDR2 SNTAGT. CDR3 size: 16 residues. V shed 4 bases and J shed 2 bases, with 17 bases lying between them. CDR3 in DNA: TGTGCCAGCAGTGCCGGAGGCGGGGAAGGAAACTATGGCTACACCTTC. Translating gives CASSAGGGEGNYGYTF.

Note on this clone: This sample also contains other DNA sequences that code for the same CDR3. The chain recombines TRBV3-1 (or the pseudogene TRBV3-2) with TRBJ1-1; D unresolved. The V gene lost 0 bases and the J gene lost 0 bases, with 5 bases spanning the gap. The CDR3 consists of 14 residues. Germline loops: CDR1 LGHDT, CDR2 YNNKEL (reference sequence). The CDR3 reads CASSQEQLNTEAFF. CDR3 nucleotides: TGTGCCAGCAGCCAAGAACAGCTGAACACTGAAGCTTTCTTT.

The chain carries TRBV18 and TRBJ2-7; 7 bases line up with TRBD2. The ends lost 5 bases at V and 4 bases at J; junction bases unmatched: 8. Germline CDR1 KGHSH, CDR2 LQKENI. CDR3 length: 14 residues. CDR3 in amino acids: CASSESDGRYEQYF. In DNA form, the CDR3 reads TGTGCCAGCTCAGAATCGGACGGGAGGTACGAGCAGTACTTC.